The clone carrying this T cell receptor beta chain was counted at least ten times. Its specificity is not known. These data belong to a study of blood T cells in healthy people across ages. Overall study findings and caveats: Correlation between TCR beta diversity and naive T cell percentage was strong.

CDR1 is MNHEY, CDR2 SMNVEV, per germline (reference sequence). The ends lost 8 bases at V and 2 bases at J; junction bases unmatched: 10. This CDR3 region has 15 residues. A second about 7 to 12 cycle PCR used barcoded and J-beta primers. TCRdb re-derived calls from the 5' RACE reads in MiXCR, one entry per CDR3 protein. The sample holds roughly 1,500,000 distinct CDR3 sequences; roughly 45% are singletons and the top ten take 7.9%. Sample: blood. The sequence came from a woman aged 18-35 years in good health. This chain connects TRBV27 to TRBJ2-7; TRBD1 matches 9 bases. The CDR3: CASSRTGTGTYEQYF. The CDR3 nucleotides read TGTGCCAGCTCACGTACCGGGACAGGGACCTACGAGCAGTACTTC.